These 12 T cell receptor beta chains came from one sample sequenced in a study of cytomegalovirus exposure and HLA in healthy donors. PCR involved 60 Vbeta and 13 Jbeta primers. TCRdb's copy holds only in-frame clones and misses some; the assay was immunoSEQ multiplex PCR. The sample has nearly 95,000 clones, about 7.6% seen once. Sequencing was done on a sample of PBMCs. These receptors all stem from a man aged 50-59 years in good health and CMV-seronegative.

This clone was seen repeatedly, ten times or more. The chain is built from TRBV4-3 and TRBJ2-6; 8 nucleotides align to TRBD2. J lost 1 base, V lost 3 bases, and 2 bases had no gene match. Germline assignment: CDR1 LGHNA and CDR2 YSLEER. The CDR3 consists of 16 residues. CDR3 nucleotides: TGCGCCAGCAGCCATGCGGGGGGATCTGGGGCCAACGTCCTGACTTTC. It is translated as CASSHAGGSGANVLTF.

The chain employs TRBV2 and TRBJ2-7; 10 bases match TRBD2. This CDR3 contains 14 residues. The ends lost 5 bases at V and 3 bases at J; junction bases unmatched: 4. CDR1 and CDR2 (germline): SNHLY, FYNNEI. In DNA form, the CDR3 reads TGTGCCAGCAGTCTCGGACTAGCGGACTACGAGCAGTACTTC. It yields the protein CASSLGLADYEQYF.

The chain combines TRBV10-2 with TRBJ2-7, with D perhaps matching TRBD2 (5 bases). This CDR3 comprises 13 residues. Trimming cost V 5 bases and J 4 bases, with 12 bases left between them. From germline, CDR1 is WSHSY and CDR2 SAAADI. As DNA, the CDR3 is TGCGCCAGCAGTCCGGGATACGCTTACGAGCAGTACTTC. It specifies CASSPGYAYEQYF.

A few counts support this clone. The J gene is TRBJ1-1, the V gene TRBV30; 7 bases fit TRBD1. Germline assignment: CDR1 GTSNPN and CDR2 SVGIG (reference sequence). The CDR3 is 13 residues long. The J segment lost 6 bases and the V segment lost 4 bases, leaving 8 bases of the junction unmatched. The CDR3 DNA is TGTGCCTGGACCCCGACAGGGTTTGCTGAAGCTTTCTTT. Translated, it gives CAWTPTGFAEAFF.

The sample holds a few counts of this clone. The CDR3 reads CASSLASSGFSEQYF. DNA of the CDR3: TGTGCCAGCAGCTTAGCTTCGTCAGGGTTCAGCGAGCAGTACTTC. The chain links TRBV7-2 to TRBJ2-7; a weak D match, TRBD1 (5 bases). Germline CDR1 SGHTA, CDR2 FQGNSA. The CDR3 has 15 residues. Deletions cut 0 bases from V and 6 bases from J, with 15 bases between.

This chain connects TRBV29-1 to TRBJ2-1; 8 bases agree with TRBD2. The V and J ends lost 7 bases and 8 bases, in that order; junction bases with no gene match: 13. Germline CDR1 and CDR2: SQVTM and ANQGSEA. This CDR3 region has 14 residues. Written as DNA, the CDR3 is TGCAGCGCGCCAAAGACCGGGAGGGGCGATGAGCAGTTCTTC. Protein product: CSAPKTGRGDEQFF.

The chain has TRBV27 and TRBJ2-6, with 8 bases identical to TRBD1. Trimming took 3 bases from V and 2 from J; bases not matched to a gene: 3. There are 16 residues in the CDR3. The germline gives CDR1 MNHEY, CDR2 SMNVEV (reference sequence). The CDR3 loop reads CASSFTDRAGANVLTF. As DNA, the CDR3 is TGTGCCAGCAGTTTTACGGACAGGGCTGGGGCCAACGTCCTGACTTTC.

The rearrangement joins TRBV5-4 to TRBJ2-1; 9 nucleotides agree with TRBD2. This CDR3 contains 16 residues. The V gene's germline CDR1 is SGHNT and CDR2 YYREEE (reference sequence). The junction had 7 bases not matched to a gene; V was cut back by 2 bases and J by 4 bases. For the CDR3, the DNA is TGTGCCAGCAGCTTAGATAGCGGGAGTCGGTACAATGAGCAGTTCTTC. It is translated as CASSLDSGSRYNEQFF.

The J gene is TRBJ2-7, the V gene TRBV29-1, with D tentatively TRBD2 (6 bases). Germline CDR1 is SQVTM and CDR2 is ANQGSEA. V was trimmed by 5 bases and J by 4 bases, leaving 12 bases between them. CDR3 size: 12 residues. In DNA form, the CDR3 reads TGCAGCGTTCGGAGGGGAAATTACGAGCAGTACTTC. Encoded protein: CSVRRGNYEQYF.

This clone has only a few counts. The V and J genes are TRBV19 and TRBJ1-5; D remains unclear. This CDR3 region has 14 residues. CDR1 and CDR2 (germline): LNHDA, SQIVND (reference sequence). Trimming stripped 5 bases from V and 0 bases from J, with 8 bases between. The chain's CDR3 is CASSGQDSNQPQHF. For the CDR3, the DNA is TGTGCCAGTAGTGGGCAGGATAGCAATCAGCCCCAGCATTTT.

This clone has a handful of counts. The rearrangement uses TRBV28 and TRBJ2-1; D is possibly TRBD2 (6 bases). V lost 5 bases to trimming and J lost 1 base, with 15 bases between them. Germline V CDR1 and CDR2: MDHEN, SYDVKM. There are 16 residues in the CDR3. The CDR3 region is CASSPYGTRSYNEQFF. In DNA form, the CDR3 reads TGTGCCAGCAGTCCGTACGGGACTCGATCCTACAATGAGCAGTTCTTC.

The chain couples TRBV5-1 to TRBJ1-4; 8 bases are a match to TRBD1. This CDR3 is 16 amino acids long. The ends lost 4 bases at V and 5 bases at J; junction bases unmatched: 10. The germline V gene encodes CDR1 SGHRS and CDR2 YFSETQ. The chain's CDR3 is CASSISATGVNEKLFF. The CDR3 DNA follows: TGCGCCAGCAGCATTTCGGCGACAGGGGTGAATGAAAAACTGTTTTTT.